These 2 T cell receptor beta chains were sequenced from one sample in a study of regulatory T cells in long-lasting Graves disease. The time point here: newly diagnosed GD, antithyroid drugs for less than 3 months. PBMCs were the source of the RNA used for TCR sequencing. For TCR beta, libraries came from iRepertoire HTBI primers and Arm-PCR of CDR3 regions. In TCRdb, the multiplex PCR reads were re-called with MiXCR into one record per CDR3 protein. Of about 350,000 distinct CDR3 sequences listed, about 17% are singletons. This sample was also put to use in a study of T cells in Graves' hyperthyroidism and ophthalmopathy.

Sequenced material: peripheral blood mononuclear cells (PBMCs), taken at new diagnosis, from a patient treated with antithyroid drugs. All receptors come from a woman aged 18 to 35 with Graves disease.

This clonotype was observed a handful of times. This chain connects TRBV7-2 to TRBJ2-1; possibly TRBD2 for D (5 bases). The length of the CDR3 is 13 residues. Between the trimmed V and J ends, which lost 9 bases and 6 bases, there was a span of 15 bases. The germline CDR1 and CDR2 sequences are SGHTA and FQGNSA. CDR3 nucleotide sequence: TGTGCCAGTAGTATTCTGGCGGGCAATGAGCAGTTCTTC. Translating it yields CASSILAGNEQFF.

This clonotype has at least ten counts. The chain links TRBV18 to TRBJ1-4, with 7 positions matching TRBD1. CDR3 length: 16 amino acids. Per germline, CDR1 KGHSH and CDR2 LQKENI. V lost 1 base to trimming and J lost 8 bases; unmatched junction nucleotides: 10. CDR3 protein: CASSPRPTGAGEKLFF. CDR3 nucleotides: TGTGCCAGCTCACCACGGCCCACAGGGGCGGGGGAAAAACTGTTTTTT.